This T cell receptor beta chain was sequenced during a study of blood T cells in healthy people across ages. Using a J-beta primer mix together with a sample-barcoded 5' primer, a second PCR was run for roughly 6 to 12 cycles. TCRdb reprocessed the 5' RACE reads via MiXCR and lists one record per CDR3 protein. The sample lists 590,000 or so distinct CDR3 sequences, under 30% occurring once. The CDR3 totals 15 residues. J was trimmed by 1 base and V by 5 bases; bases with no gene match: 5. The V gene's germline CDR1 is MNHNS and CDR2 SASEGT. In each sample, at least 7 million PBMCs were isolated. The amount of total RNA extracted per sample was at least 6 micrograms. This clonotype was detected ten times or more. Its antigen is currently unknown. The study's findings and limits: Changes seen in expanded clonotypes were possibly confounded by donor CMV status left unknown. The diversity estimates, figures obtained from one million T cells, were considered underestimates.

Input material: blood. The V and J genes are TRBV6-1 and TRBJ2-5, with 9 bases lining up with TRBD1. The receptor was isolated from a woman older than 75 in good health. CDR3 sequence reads: CASSPGTGTQETQYF. Here the CDR3 DNA reads TGTGCCAGCAGTCCCGGGACAGGGACCCAAGAGACCCAGTACTTC.